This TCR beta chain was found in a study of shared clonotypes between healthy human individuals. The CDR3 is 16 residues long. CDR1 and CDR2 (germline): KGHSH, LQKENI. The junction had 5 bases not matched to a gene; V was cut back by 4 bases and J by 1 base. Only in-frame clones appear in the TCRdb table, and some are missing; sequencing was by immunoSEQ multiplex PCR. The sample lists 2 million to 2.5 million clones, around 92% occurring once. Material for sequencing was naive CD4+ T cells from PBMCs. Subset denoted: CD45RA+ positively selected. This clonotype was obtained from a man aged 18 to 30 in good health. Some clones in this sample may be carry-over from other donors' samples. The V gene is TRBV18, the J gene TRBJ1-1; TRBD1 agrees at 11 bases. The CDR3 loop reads CASSRWDRGTNTEAFF. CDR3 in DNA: TGTGCCAGCTCACGATGGGACAGGGGGACGAACACTGAAGCTTTCTTT.